Listed below are T cell receptor beta chains from one sample, sequenced in a study of CD8 T cell repertoires and HIV-1 epitope variants. TCRdb's copy holds only in-frame clones and misses some; the assay was immunoSEQ multiplex PCR. The repertoire has 5,800 or so clones, around 64% of them found once; the top ten carry around 43%. The antigens these receptors bind are not known. Sequences were obtained from cultured CD8+ T cells derived from PBMCs. The receptor set was obtained from a male donor with HIV. CDR3s include the opening cysteine and the closing phenylalanine or tryptophan. Each record gives: D gene, J gene, V gene, clone size, CDR3 protein, CDR3 DNA. The D gene is left open where the match is weak. Clone size is shown for a subset of rows, as once, few, many or a class of expanded clone.

- | TRBJ2-3 | TRBV18 | - | CASSPGEGTDTQYF | TGTGCCAGCTCACCAGGAGAAGGCACAGATACGCAGTATTTT
- | TRBJ2-3 | TRBV11-2 | once | CASSLSPGNTQYF | TGTGCCAGCAGCTTATCCCCAGGGAATACGCAGTATTTT
TRBD1 | TRBJ2-7 | TRBV5-4 | - | CASGTGQGLASYEQYF | TGTGCCAGCGGGACGGGACAGGGCCTTGCTTCCTACGAGCAGTACTTC
TRBD2 | TRBJ2-3 | TRBV28 | - | CASSSTRLAGEGGYTDTQYF | TGTGCCAGCAGTTCCACCAGACTAGCGGGAGAGGGGGGGTACACAGATACGCAGTATTTT
TRBD2 | TRBJ2-2 | TRBV7-7 | - | CASSSFPGGNTGELFF | TGTGCCAGCAGCTCTTTTCCGGGGGGGAACACCGGGGAGCTGTTTTTT
TRBD1 | TRBJ2-7 | TRBV7-4 | few | CASATGDEQYF | TGTGCCAGCGCAACAGGGGACGAGCAGTACTTC
- | TRBJ1-6 | TRBV9 | - | CASSVTALKGSPLHF | TGTGCCAGCAGCGTTACAGCCCTGAAGGGTTCACCCCTCCACTTT
- | TRBJ1-3 | TRBV23-1 | - | CASSQSIRSGNTIYF | TGCGCCAGCAGTCAATCGATAAGATCTGGAAACACCATATATTTT
- | TRBJ2-3 | TRBV6-5 | - | CASSSTSRDTQYF | TGTGCCAGCAGCTCTACTAGCAGAGATACGCAGTATTTT
TRBD1 | TRBJ1-1 | TRBV2 | few | CASRYRDRGTNTEAFF | TGTGCCAGCAGGTACCGGGACAGGGGTACGAACACTGAAGCTTTCTTT
- | TRBJ1-3 | TRBV5-1 | few | CASRTGTGNTIYF | TGCGCCAGCAGAACAGGGACTGGAAACACCATATATTTT
- | TRBJ1-5 | TRBV28 | - | CASSSPREVGNQPQHF | TGTGCCAGCAGCTCGCCCAGGGAAGTCGGGAATCAGCCCCAGCATTTT
- | TRBJ1-2 | TRBV9 | - | CASSVDGGYTF | TGTGCCAGCAGCGTAGACGGCGGCTACACCTTC
TRBD2 | TRBJ2-1 | TRBV19 | - | CASSIRTSGTYNEQFF | TGTGCCAGTAGTATACGGACTAGCGGGACCTACAATGAGCAGTTCTTC
TRBD1 | TRBJ2-7 | TRBV6-5 | - | CASSYQGVNEQYF | TGTGCCAGCAGTTACCAGGGGGTGAACGAGCAGTACTTC
TRBD1 | TRBJ1-1 | TRBV7-3 | - | CASSLGQGQNTEAFF | TGTGCCAGCAGCTTGGGACAGGGACAGAACACTGAAGCTTTCTTT
TRBD2 | TRBJ2-7 | TRBV28 | - | CASSFWASGGDEQYF | TGTGCCAGCAGTTTCTGGGCTAGCGGGGGTGACGAGCAGTACTTC
- | TRBJ2-3 | TRBV19 | - | CASSIVAVSSTDTQYF | TGTGCCAGTAGTATAGTCGCGGTATCTAGCACAGATACGCAGTATTTT
TRBD2 | TRBJ2-1 | TRBV29-1 | - | CSVEGGQGLAGGRYNEQFF | TGCAGCGTTGAAGGAGGCCAAGGACTAGCGGGAGGTCGCTACAATGAGCAGTTCTTC
- | TRBJ2-7 | TRBV27 | large | CASSLTSGTFAYEQYF | TGTGCCAGCAGCTTAACCTCAGGGACTTTCGCCTACGAGCAGTACTTC
- | TRBJ2-5 | TRBV10-3 | - | CAISDVNKETQYF | TGTGCCATCAGTGATGTTAACAAAGAGACCCAGTACTTC
TRBD2 | TRBJ2-1 | TRBV7-6 | - | CASTETSGSRNEQFF | TGTGCCAGCACCGAGACTAGCGGGAGTCGGAATGAGCAGTTCTTC
TRBD2 | TRBJ2-2 | TRBV10-3 | - | CATGEAGVKGELFF | TGTGCCACCGGCGAAGCGGGAGTGAAAGGAGAGCTGTTTTTT
- | TRBJ1-3 | TRBV5-1 | - | CASRDTERNTIYF | TGCGCCAGTAGGGACACTGAAAGGAACACCATATATTTT
TRBD1 | TRBJ2-5 | TRBV5-4 | - | CASSGRLTGGETQYF | TGTGCCAGCAGCGGACGATTAACAGGGGGAGAGACCCAGTACTTC
TRBD2 | TRBJ2-1 | TRBV9 | once | CASSVGGLAGDNEQFF | TGTGCCAGCAGCGTAGGGGGACTAGCGGGGGATAATGAGCAGTTCTTC
TRBD1 | TRBJ2-7 | TRBV7-2 | few | CASSSRTGIVYEQYF | TGTGCCAGCAGCTCAAGGACAGGGATCGTCTACGAGCAGTACTTC
TRBD1 | TRBJ2-1 | TRBV28 | - | CASSPTGGQGWDEQFF | TGTGCCAGCTCCCCTACGGGGGGACAGGGATGGGATGAGCAGTTCTTC
- | TRBJ2-7 | TRBV9 | - | CASSADEYREQYF | TGTGCCAGCAGCGCGGATGAGTACCGCGAGCAGTACTTC
- | TRBJ2-7 | TRBV30 | - | CAWSQQAYEQYF | TGTGCCTGGAGTCAACAGGCCTACGAGCAGTACTTC
- | TRBJ2-4 | TRBV6-6 | - | CASLGTENIQYF | TGTGCCAGCCTCGGGACCGAAAACATTCAGTACTTC
TRBD2 | TRBJ2-1 | TRBV6-1 | - | CASSDAASGGFGYEQFF | TGTGCCAGCAGTGACGCAGCTAGCGGGGGGTTTGGATATGAGCAGTTCTTC
- | TRBJ2-3 | TRBV6-5 | - | CASSYSTDPRTDTQYF | TGTGCCAGCAGTTACTCTACGGACCCTCGCACAGATACGCAGTATTTT
- | TRBJ2-3 | TRBV19 | - | CASSKVTPDTQYF | TGTGCCAGTAGTAAGGTAACCCCAGATACGCAGTATTTT
TRBD1 | TRBJ1-5 | TRBV15 | once | CATSRDRGNQPQHF | TGTGCCACCAGCAGGGACAGGGGTAATCAGCCCCAGCATTTT
- | TRBJ2-1 | TRBV4-1 | - | CASRLGTYSYNEQFF | TGCGCCAGCAGACTAGGGACATACTCCTACAATGAGCAGTTCTTC
- | TRBJ2-1 | TRBV27 | once | CASSLSWGFNNEQFF | TGTGCCAGCAGTTTATCCTGGGGGTTTAATAATGAGCAGTTCTTC
- | TRBJ2-3 | TRBV7-9 | - | CASSFTGNTDTQYF | TGTGCCAGCAGCTTCACAGGGAACACAGATACGCAGTATTTT
TRBD2 | TRBJ2-3 | TRBV6-5 | once | CASSPQGEGGDTQYF | TGTGCCAGCAGTCCACAAGGGGAGGGAGGAGATACGCAGTATTTT
TRBD2 | TRBJ2-7 | TRBV27 | - | CASSLSMGTIVHEQYF | TGTGCCAGCAGTTTATCGATGGGGACTATAGTCCACGAGCAGTACTTC
- | TRBJ2-1 | TRBV19 | few | CASGRGLDEQFF | TGTGCCAGCGGCCGGGGGTTAGATGAGCAGTTCTTC
TRBD1 | TRBJ2-1 | TRBV5-1 | - | CASSFIMTGSNEQFF | TGCGCCAGCAGCTTTATTATGACAGGGTCCAATGAGCAGTTCTTC
TRBD1 | TRBJ2-1 | TRBV4-3 | - | CASSFLPGQVDNEQFF | TGCGCCAGCAGCTTTCTCCCGGGACAGGTGGACAATGAGCAGTTCTTC